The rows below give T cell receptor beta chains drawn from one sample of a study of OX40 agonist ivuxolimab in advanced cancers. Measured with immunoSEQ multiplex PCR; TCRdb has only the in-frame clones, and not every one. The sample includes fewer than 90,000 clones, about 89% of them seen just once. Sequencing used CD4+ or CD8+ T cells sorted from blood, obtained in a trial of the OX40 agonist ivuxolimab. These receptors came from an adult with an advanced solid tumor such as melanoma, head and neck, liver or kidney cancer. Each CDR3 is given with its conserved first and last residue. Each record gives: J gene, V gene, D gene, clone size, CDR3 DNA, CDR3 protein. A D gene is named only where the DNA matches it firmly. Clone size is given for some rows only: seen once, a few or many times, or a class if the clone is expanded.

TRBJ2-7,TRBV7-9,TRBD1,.,TGTGCCAGCAGCTTAGGCGGGACAGGGATGCACGAGCAGTACTTC,CASSLGGTGMHEQYF
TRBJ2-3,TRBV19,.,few,TGTGCCAGTAGTACACGTCTTGAGGTAGATACGCAGTATTTT,CASSTRLEVDTQYF
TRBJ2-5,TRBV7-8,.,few,TGTGCCAGCAGCCTTAGCGGACGGGGGACCCAGTACTTC,CASSLSGRGTQYF
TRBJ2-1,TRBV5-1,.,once,TGCGCCAGCAGCTTAAGGGATACCTACAATGAGCAGTTCTTC,CASSLRDTYNEQFF
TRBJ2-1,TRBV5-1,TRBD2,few,TGCGCCAGCAGCTTGGGGCTCGCGCGGGAGGGAGGTAATGAGCAGTTCTTC,CASSLGLAREGGNEQFF
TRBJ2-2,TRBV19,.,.,TGTGCCAGTAGTATAGATGGGGGCGGCACCGGGGAGCTGTTTTTT,CASSIDGGGTGELFF
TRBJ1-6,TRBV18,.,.,TGTGCCAGCTCCAACCTGGTAGCAGGGGAGGGTTCACCCCTCCACTTT,CASSNLVAGEGSPLHF
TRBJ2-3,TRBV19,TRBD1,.,TGTGCCACCCGTCGGTTCCGGACAGGGGAAGATACGCAGTATTTT,CATRRFRTGEDTQYF
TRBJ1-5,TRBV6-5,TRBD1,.,TGTGCCAGCAGTTTACAGGGGGCTCAGCCCCAGCATTTT,CASSLQGAQPQHF
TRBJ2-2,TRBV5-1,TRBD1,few,TGCGCCAGCAGCTGGGCAGGGGGACAAGACACCGGGGAGCTGTTTTTT,CASSWAGGQDTGELFF
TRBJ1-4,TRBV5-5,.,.,TGTGCCAGCAGCTTGGAGACGGGAAACCCTAATGAAAAACTGTTTTTT,CASSLETGNPNEKLFF
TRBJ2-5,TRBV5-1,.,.,TGCGCCAGCAGCACCGGACCAGAAGGGACCCAGTACTTC,CASSTGPEGTQYF
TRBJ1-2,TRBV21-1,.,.,TGTGCCAGCAGCAAGACGATTCATATCTATGGCTACACCTTC,CASSKTIHIYGYTF
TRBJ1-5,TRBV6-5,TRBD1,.,TGTGCCAGCAGTTACAGGGGGCTGCTTCAGCCCCAGCATTTT,CASSYRGLLQPQHF
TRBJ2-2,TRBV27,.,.,TGTGCCAGCAGTCGCCTGAGTAGCGGAGCTAACACCGGGGAGCTGTTTTTT,CASSRLSSGANTGELFF
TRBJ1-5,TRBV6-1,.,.,TGTGCCAGCGGTGCTACAGGGATGGATCAGCCCCAGCATTTT,CASGATGMDQPQHF
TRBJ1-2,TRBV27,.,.,TGTGCCAGCAGTTTAACGACTCTGGGGGGCTACACCTTC,CASSLTTLGGYTF
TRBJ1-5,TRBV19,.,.,TGTGCCAGTAGTAGGATGGTGCAGGGGAGTCAGCCCCAGCATTTT,CASSRMVQGSQPQHF
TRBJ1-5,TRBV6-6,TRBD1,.,TGTGCCAGCAGTTACACAACAGGGGGCCTTTTACAGCCCCAGCATTTT,CASSYTTGGLLQPQHF
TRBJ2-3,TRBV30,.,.,TGTGCATATTCAGGGAAAGGGGCAGATACGCAGTATTTT,CAYSGKGADTQYF
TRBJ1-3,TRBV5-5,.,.,TGTGCCAGCAGCTCAGGGGTCTACTCTGGAAACACCATATATTTT,CASSSGVYSGNTIYF
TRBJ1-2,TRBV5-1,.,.,TGCGCCAGCAGCCCCACAGGGTACAACTATGGCTACACCTTC,CASSPTGYNYGYTF
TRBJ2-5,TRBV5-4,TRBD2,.,TGTGCCAGCAGCCTTAAGCGGGAGAAAGAGACCCAGTACTTC,CASSLKREKETQYF
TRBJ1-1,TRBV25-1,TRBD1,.,TGTGCCAGCAGTGCCCGGACAGGGAACACTGAAGCTTTCTTT,CASSARTGNTEAFF
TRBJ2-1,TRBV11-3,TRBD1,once,TGTGCCAGCAGCTCTAGGGGGACAGGGGGCGATGAGCAGTTCTTC,CASSSRGTGGDEQFF
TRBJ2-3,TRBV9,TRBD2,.,TGTGCCAGCAGCAGGACTAGCGGGGGGTCTAGCACAGATACGCAGTATTTT,CASSRTSGGSSTDTQYF
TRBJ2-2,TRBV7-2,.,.,TGTGCCAGCAGCACCACTGCTTTGGAGCTGTTTTTT,CASSTTALELFF
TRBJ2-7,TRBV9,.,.,TGTGCCAGCAGCGAGGGTAGCCAAGGCGAGCAGTACTTC,CASSEGSQGEQYF
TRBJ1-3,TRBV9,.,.,TGTGCCAGCAGCGTAGGGGGCACTATAATAGGAAACACCATATATTTT,CASSVGGTIIGNTIYF
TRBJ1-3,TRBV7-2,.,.,TGTGCCAGCAGCTTAGTGTCCACCCGGACCATATATTTT,CASSLVSTRTIYF
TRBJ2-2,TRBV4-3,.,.,TGCGCCAGCAGCCAAGATCGGGGCCGCTCCCAGGTTAGCACCGGGGAGCTGTTTTTT,CASSQDRGRSQVSTGELFF
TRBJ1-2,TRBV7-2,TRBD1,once,TGTGCCAGCAGCCCCCCCGGGACAGCGACTAATGGCTACACCTTC,CASSPPGTATNGYTF
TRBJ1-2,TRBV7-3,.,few,TGTGCCAGCAGCCCGCAGCGAGGCTATGGCTACACCTTC,CASSPQRGYGYTF
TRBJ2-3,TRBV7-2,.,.,TGTGCCAGCAGCTTTCGATTCTCGGCAGATACGCAGTATTTT,CASSFRFSADTQYF
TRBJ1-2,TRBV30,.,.,TGTGCCTGGAGTGTTGGGCAGCCAGGCTACACCTTC,CAWSVGQPGYTF
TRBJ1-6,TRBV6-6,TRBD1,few,TGTGCCAGCAGAACTCCGGGACAGGGTTCACCCCTCCACTTT,CASRTPGQGSPLHF
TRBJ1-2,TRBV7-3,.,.,TGTGCCAGCAGCTGGGATTCTGGGGCCTATGGCTACACCTTC,CASSWDSGAYGYTF
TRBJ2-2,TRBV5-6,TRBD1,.,TGTGCCAGCAGCTTGGACAGGGGTAAGACCGGGGAGCTGTTTTTT,CASSLDRGKTGELFF
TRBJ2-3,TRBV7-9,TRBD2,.,TGTGCCAGCAGCGTAGCGGGAGCAGATACGCAGTATTTT,CASSVAGADTQYF
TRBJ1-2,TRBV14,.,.,TGTGCCAGCAGCCAATCCCCTCGGGTGGGCTACACCTTC,CASSQSPRVGYTF
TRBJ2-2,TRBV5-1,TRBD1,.,TGCGCCAGCAAAAGAGGACAGGGAGACACCGGGGAGCTGTTTTTT,CASKRGQGDTGELFF
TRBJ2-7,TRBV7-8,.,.,TGTGCCACCCGCAGGGCAAACGAGCAGTACTTC,CATRRANEQYF
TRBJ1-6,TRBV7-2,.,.,TGTGCCAGCAGCTTAGGGGCCTCCTGGGGATCACCCCTCCACTTT,CASSLGASWGSPLHF
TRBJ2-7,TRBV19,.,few,TGTGCCAGTAGTGACTGGGGGACCTACCCCCGTTCCACTTACGAGCAGTACTTC,CASSDWGTYPRSTYEQYF
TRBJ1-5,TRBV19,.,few,TGTGCCAGCAAGGGGATAATAGGTGGCAATCAGCCCCAGCATTTT,CASKGIIGGNQPQHF
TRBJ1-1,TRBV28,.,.,TGTGCCAGCAGTTTGAGCAGGGGTGTGAACACTGAAGCTTTCTTT,CASSLSRGVNTEAFF
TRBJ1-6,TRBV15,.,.,TGTGCCACCAGCAGAGATCGATGGGACCACTTT,CATSRDRWDHF
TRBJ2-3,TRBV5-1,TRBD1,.,TGCGCCAGCAGCGGGACAGGGGGCTCCTTTTCGGATACGCAGTATTTT,CASSGTGGSFSDTQYF
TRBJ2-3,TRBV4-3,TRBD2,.,TGCGCCAGCAGCCAAGATCTCGTCGTTAGCGGGGGCACAGATACGCAGTATTTT,CASSQDLVVSGGTDTQYF
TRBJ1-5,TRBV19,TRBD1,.,TGTGCCAGTAGGGGGAGGACAGGGGGAATCAATCAGCCCCAGCATTTT,CASRGRTGGINQPQHF